This TCR beta chain stems from a study of blood T cell repertoires in COVID-19 (dated by TCRdb to the early 2020s). Background for the entire study: Samples from collaborators originated in the United States, Italy and Spain and spanned both the acute and convalescent phases of COVID-19. The prospective study material was composed of cDNA or gDNA derived from T cells, B-cell-depleted T cells, or PBMCs. The dataset comprised deeply sampled blood TCRbeta repertoires from subjects exposed to, actively infected with, or recovered from COVID-19. The repertoires were made available in a free public database intended to serve as a resource for research on the immune response to SARS-CoV-2. The samples were drawn from two sources: the first 160 participants of the ongoing ImmuneRACE study, and 1,000 to 1,500 subjects contributed by 6 global collaborators. Nearly every sample came with metadata listing a de-identified subject ID, COVID-19 status, age in years and sex. Where HLA class I and class II types were available, the types were taken from metadata supplied by the sample provider, not from assay-based typing. Here is what the overall study found, with its caveats: How much clinical and demographic metadata was included differed by source and by participant, and the metadata was provided uncurated.

Remarks on this clone: The clone's antigen remains unknown. Base-call qualities are not available, and no considerably larger clone is one nucleotide away.

The germline V gene gives CDR1 as SGHTA and CDR2 as FQGTGA. The CDR3 runs 15 residues from the cysteine to the phenylalanine. Here the CDR3 DNA is all that survives: 45 bases in frame from base 1. Trimming takes 1 base from V and 3 bases from J, and the germline ends sit 12 bases apart. In the prospective study, participants were about 18 to 95 years old, resided in 24 geographic areas of the United States, and were enrolled through a virtual design. Cohort assignment in the prospective study relied on participant-reported clinical history from a screening survey and a study questionnaire. For ImmuneRACE Cohort 3, a participant was defined as recovered based on two consecutive negative NP/OP PCR tests, clearance by a healthcare professional, or resolution of symptoms. In the prospective study, mobile phlebotomists collected whole blood, serum and a nasopharyngeal or oropharyngeal swab from each participant. Over an approximately 2-month period, participants in the prospective study had the option of providing additional blood draws and questionnaires. Blood samples from the prospective study were shipped frozen or at room temperature prior to DNA extraction.

TCRbeta CDR3 regions were amplified from genomic DNA using the immunoSEQ Assay, a bias-controlled multiplex PCR. From the authors' description of their analysis: The number of nucleated cells in each sample was estimated by amplification of reference gene primers within the assay. Sequence reads were collapsed and filtered to measure the absolute abundance of every unique TCRbeta CDR3 rearrangement. For each sample, productive Simpson clonality was calculated by taking the square root of Simpson's diversity index across productive rearrangements. In its TCRdb copy, this immuneACCESS table keeps in-frame sequences only and misses some clones. Where compared with another copy, unresolved V genes explain less than half of these, and the others have no known cause. V, J and clone size were drawn from that table, and D and trimming were deduced from the DNA. The sample table holds 200,000 or so clones, of which about nine tenths were seen once. Of the sample, about 2.4% is held by the ten largest clones.

The sample was PBMCs or T cells enriched from blood (not recorded which). The receptor's source is a woman between 25 and 40 years old who had recovered from COVID-19. The rearranged chain carries TRBV7-3 and TRBJ2-5, and perhaps TRBD2 as D gene, on 7 matching bases. The encoded CDR3 is CASSLNGGAKETQYF. The bases are TGTGCCAGCAGCTTAAATGGGGGGGCCAAAGAGACCCAGTACTTC.